The 21 T cell receptor beta chains given below trace back to one sample, sequenced in a study of T-cell reconstitution after alpha-beta-depleted transplantation in children. Preparation of the TCRbeta library was carried out with unique molecular identifiers. TCRdb re-called the PCR reads with MiXCR, one entry per CDR3 protein. The profile shows just over 950,000 distinct CDR3 sequences, less than 30% of them singletons. The specimen was PBMCs, mostly from graft donor cells, collected 360 days after TCRalphabeta/CD19-depleted stem cell transplant. The receptor source for this set is a boy younger than two who had a stem cell transplant for SCID, so the T cells may come from the graft donor.

The chain carries TRBV20-1 and TRBJ2-4; 8 positions match TRBD1. The CDR3 covers 15 residues. The ends lost 5 bases at V and 2 bases at J; junction bases unmatched: 8. Germline-derived CDR1 and CDR2 are DFQATT and SNEGSKA (reference sequence). The CDR3 loop reads CSALRDRPTKNIQYF. For the CDR3, the DNA is TGCAGTGCTCTCCGGGACAGGCCAACCAAAAACATTCAGTACTTC.

V usage is TRBV7-1 and J usage is TRBJ2-3, with TRBD2 matching 13 bases. TRBV7-1 is placed among ORFs of uncertain function. The V segment lost 3 bases and the J segment 6 bases; nucleotides outside the gene matches: 9. CDR3 length: 17 amino acids. The DNA of the CDR3 is TGTGCCAGCAGCTCCCGACTAGCGGGGGGCTCCAGGGATACGCAGTATTTT. Translation gives CASSSRLAGGSRDTQYF.

There are a few counts of this clonotype. This chain uses TRBV14 with TRBJ2-1; D ambiguous. The CDR3 has 12 residues. V lost 0 bases and J lost 9, with 6 bases in between. Germline lookup yields CDR1 SGHDN and CDR2 FVKESK. CDR3 loop: CASSQDSVEQFF. Written as DNA, the CDR3 is TGTGCCAGCAGCCAAGACAGCGTTGAGCAGTTCTTC.

The table lists this clonotype with a few counts. This CDR3 is CSVVSGPSEKLFF. As DNA, the CDR3 is TGCAGCGTTGTATCTGGGCCCAGTGAAAAACTGTTTTTT. The rearrangement joins TRBV29-1 to TRBJ1-4; D gene uncertain. There are 13 residues in the CDR3. Per the germline V gene, CDR1 is SQVTM and CDR2 is ANQGSEA. The V end lost 4 bases, the J end lost 7 bases, and 13 bases lay between the germline ends.

This sequence joins TRBV7-2 and TRBJ2-1; D is uncertain. Germline CDR1 SGHTA, CDR2 FQGNSA. With 5 bases removed from V and 1 base from J, the gap between germline ends came to 12 bases. This CDR3 is 15 amino acids long. CDR3 nucleotides: TGTGCCAGCAGCCTATGGAGCAGTTCCTACAATGAGCAGTTCTTC. It yields the protein CASSLWSSSYNEQFF.

This clonotype was detected only a few times. The gene calls are TRBV20-1 and TRBJ2-2, with D tentatively TRBD1 (6 bases). V was pared by 4 bases and J by 3 bases, with 12 bases between. CDR3 length: 14 amino acids. Per the germline V gene, CDR1 is DFQATT and CDR2 is SNEGSKA (reference sequence). Here the CDR3 DNA reads TGCAGTGCTAAGCGTAACAGGGACACCGGGGAGCTGTTTTTT. It yields the protein CSAKRNRDTGELFF.

The rearrangement joins TRBV20-1 to TRBJ2-4; TRBD1 matches 9 bases. This CDR3 is 15 amino acids long. Germline V lookup: CDR1 DFQATT, CDR2 SNEGSKA (reference sequence). Trimming cost V 3 bases and J 6 bases; bases outside gene matches: 9. The CDR3 nucleotides read TGCAGTGCTAGGGATACAGGGGGCGCGGGAAACATTCAGTACTTC. Its translation is CSARDTGGAGNIQYF.

The V call is TRBV12-3 or TRBV12-4, the J call TRBJ1-2; tentative D call: TRBD1 (5 bases). Trimming removed 3 bases at V and 10 bases at J, with 15 bases between. This CDR3 spans 13 amino acids. CDR3 residues: CASSFGPSRDYTF. The CDR3 bases are TGTGCCAGCAGTTTTGGTCCTAGCAGGGACTACACCTTC.

The V gene is TRBV29-1, the J gene TRBJ2-5, with TRBD2 matching over 16 bases. Germline V gene data show CDR1 as SQVTM and CDR2 as ANQGSEA. J was trimmed by 5 bases and V by 5 bases; bases with no gene match: 8. The CDR3 has 16 residues. The chain's CDR3 is CSVWGLAGGPGETQYF. The CDR3 DNA is TGCAGCGTTTGGGGACTAGCGGGGGGGCCGGGGGAGACCCAGTACTTC.

This clonotype occurred a few times. V gene TRBV5-1 combines with J gene TRBJ2-7; 8 bases map to TRBD1. CDR1 is SGHRS, CDR2 YFSETQ, per germline. The CDR3 has 18 amino acids. The V segment lost 4 bases and the J segment 0 bases; nucleotides outside the gene matches: 15. The CDR3 region has the DNA TGCGCCAGCAGCCCCGGACAGGGATTGGGGCTGAACTCCTACGAGCAGTACTTC. This gives the protein CASSPGQGLGLNSYEQYF.

The table lists this clonotype with a few counts. V is TRBV7-9 and J is TRBJ1-2, with D perhaps TRBD1 (5 bases). The germline gives CDR1 SEHNR, CDR2 FQNEAQ (reference sequence). This CDR3 region has 14 residues. V lost 3 bases and J lost 0, with 8 bases in between. The CDR3 here is CASSFDSPNYGYTF. CDR3 bases: TGTGCCAGCAGCTTCGACAGTCCTAACTATGGCTACACCTTC.

The chain joins TRBV21-1 to TRBJ1-1; the tabulated D call, TRBD1, remains unverified against the DNA. TRBV21-1 is an annotated pseudogene. This CDR3 region has 17 residues. This CDR3 reads CASSKRGAATPNTEAFF. DNA for the CDR3: TGTGCCAGCAGCAAACGAGGGGCCGCGACCCCGAACACTGAAGCTTTCTTT.

In this sample, this clonotype turned up a few times. The gene calls are TRBV28 and TRBJ2-1, with no clear D. The CDR3 has 14 residues. The V and J ends lost 6 bases and 2 bases respectively, with 11 bases between them. Germline V gene sequence: CDR1 MDHEN, CDR2 SYDVKM. This CDR3 reads CASSGRLPYNEQFF. CDR3 nucleotides: TGTGCCAGCAGCGGACGCCTTCCCTACAATGAGCAGTTCTTC.

This clonotype has only a few counts. V and J are TRBV5-1 and TRBJ2-7, with a weak D call TRBD2 (5 bases). The CDR3 is made up of 17 amino acids. Germline V lookup: CDR1 SGHRS, CDR2 YFSETQ. The V and J ends lost 0 bases and 4 bases respectively, with 20 bases between them. The CDR3 region is CASSLAARTPARYEQYF. DNA for the CDR3: TGCGCCAGCAGCTTGGCCGCACGGACTCCTGCGAGGTACGAGCAGTACTTC.

This clonotype was detected only a few times. The chain joins TRBV3-1 to TRBJ2-5; 7 bases fit TRBD1. The CDR3 is 17 amino acids. Per the germline V gene, CDR1 is LGHDT and CDR2 is YNNKEL (reference sequence). With 0 bases clipped from V and 2 bases from J, the junction kept 9 bases outside the gene matches. The CDR3 reads CASSQDVGVRGQETQYF. In DNA form, the CDR3 reads TGTGCCAGCAGCCAAGATGTTGGCGTCAGGGGGCAAGAGACCCAGTACTTC.

This chain connects TRBV13 to TRBJ1-4; 10 nucleotides match TRBD1. Looked up from germline, CDR1 is PRHDT and CDR2 is FYEKMQ (reference sequence). J was trimmed by 6 bases and V by 5 bases; bases with no gene match: 9. This CDR3 is built from 16 residues. In DNA form, the CDR3 reads TGTGCCAGCAGCCCCGAACGGGGGACAGGGGATGAAAAACTGTTTTTT. It specifies CASSPERGTGDEKLFF.

The chain has TRBV20-1 and TRBJ2-4; 11 bases agree with TRBD2. CDR1 and CDR2 (germline): DFQATT, SNEGSKA (reference sequence). V lost 6 bases and J lost 5; bases outside the gene matches: 6. The CDR3 totals 14 residues. This chain's CDR3 is CSASELAGENIQYF. In nucleotides, the CDR3 is TGCAGTGCGAGCGAACTAGCGGGGGAAAACATTCAGTACTTC.

This clonotype appeared many times. CDR3 in DNA: TGCGCCAGCAGCTCTGTACAGGGGGCGCGTACTGAAGCTTTCTTT. It encodes CASSSVQGARTEAFF. V is TRBV5-1 and J is TRBJ1-1, with 9 nucleotides matching TRBD1. The J segment lost 5 bases and the V segment lost 3 bases, leaving 8 bases of the junction unmatched. The CDR3 spans 15 residues. CDR1 is SGHRS, CDR2 YFSETQ, per germline.

In this sample, this clonotype turned up a few times. This chain connects TRBV5-6 to TRBJ2-7; the D gene is possibly TRBD1 (6 bases). CDR1 and CDR2 (germline): SGHDT, YYEEEE. Trimming left V 1 base short and J 5 bases short, with 16 bases between. There are 15 residues in the CDR3. The CDR3 protein is CASSLNGGFWDEQYF. CDR3 DNA: TGTGCCAGCAGCTTGAATGGGGGCTTTTGGGACGAGCAGTACTTC.

The sample holds a few counts of this clonotype. This sequence joins TRBV7-9 and TRBJ1-2, with D possibly being TRBD1 (6 bases). The CDR3 totals 14 residues. From germline, CDR1 is SEHNR and CDR2 FQNEAQ (reference sequence). With 2 bases removed from V and 3 bases from J, the gap between germline ends came to 10 bases. The CDR3 here is CASSLLQGDYGYTF. DNA for the CDR3: TGTGCCAGCAGCTTACTACAGGGAGACTATGGCTACACCTTC.

In its sample, this clonotype was seen a few times. This chain joins TRBV19 and TRBJ1-1; D possibly corresponds to TRBD1 (5 bases). V lost 2 bases and J lost 6, with 10 bases in between. This CDR3 has 13 residues. The germline V gene has CDR1 LNHDA and CDR2 SQIVND (reference sequence). CDR3 region: CASSIRDPPEAFF. The DNA for the CDR3 is TGTGCCAGTAGTATAAGGGACCCCCCTGAAGCTTTCTTT.